The 4 T cell receptor beta chains reported below all come from one sample, sequenced in a study of preoperative IRX-2 immunotherapy in early breast cancer. Libraries were prepared by immunoSEQ multiplex PCR; TCRdb keeps only in-frame clonotypes and omits some of them. The data show fewer than 25,000 clones, around 90% seen once. Treatment in this sample: preoperative locoregional IRX-2 cytokine immunotherapy. The sequencing used tumor tissue, collected after IRX-2 immunotherapy. The receptors derive from a human donor with breast cancer.

J is TRBJ2-7 and V is TRBV6-5, with D uncertain. The CDR3 is 15 amino acids. V shed 6 bases and J shed 6 bases, with 21 bases lying between them. Germline V gene data show CDR1 as MNHEY and CDR2 as SVGAGI. CDR3 region: CASSRRIHGFTEQYF. CDR3 in DNA: TGTGCCAGCAGCAGGCGGATCCACGGATTCACCGAGCAGTACTTC.

The chain couples TRBV6-1 to TRBJ2-1, with D unresolved. Between the trimmed V and J ends, which lost 2 bases and 0 bases, there was a span of 8 bases. Germline CDR1 and CDR2: MNHNS and SASEGT. This CDR3 has 15 residues. CDR3 protein: CASSEMVSSYNEQFF. CDR3 sequence (DNA): TGTGCCAGCAGTGAAATGGTGAGCTCCTACAATGAGCAGTTCTTC.

The chain has TRBV4-1 and TRBJ1-3, with 8 bases aligning to TRBD1. This CDR3 region has 15 residues. V gave up 1 base and J gave up 3 bases; unmatched junction bases: 2. The germline V gene has CDR1 MGHRA and CDR2 YSYEKL. The chain's CDR3 is CASSQGTGFGNTIYF. The CDR3 DNA is TGCGCCAGCAGCCAAGGGACAGGGTTTGGAAACACCATATATTTT.

V and J are TRBV6-6 and TRBJ2-3; D ambiguous. Germline V gives CDR1 MNHNY, CDR2 SVGAGI (reference sequence). V lost 2 bases, J lost 5 bases, and 8 bases lay in between. CDR3 length: 13 residues. The CDR3 reads CASSYREEDTQYF. CDR3 DNA: TGTGCCAGCAGTTACAGGGAAGAAGATACGCAGTATTTT.